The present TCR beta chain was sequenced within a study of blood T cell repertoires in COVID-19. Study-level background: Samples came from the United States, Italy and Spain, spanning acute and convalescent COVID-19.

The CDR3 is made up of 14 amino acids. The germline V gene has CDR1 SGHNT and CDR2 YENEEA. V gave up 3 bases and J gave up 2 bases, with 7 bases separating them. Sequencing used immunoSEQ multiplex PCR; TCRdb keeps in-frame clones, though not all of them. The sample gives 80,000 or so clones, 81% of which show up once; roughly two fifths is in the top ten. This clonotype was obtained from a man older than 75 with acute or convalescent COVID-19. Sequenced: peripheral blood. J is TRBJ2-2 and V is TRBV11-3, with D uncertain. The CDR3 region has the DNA TGTGCCAGCAGCTTTCTTAGCAACACCGGGGAGCTGTTTTTT. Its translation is CASSFLSNTGELFF.